This TCR beta chain was captured by sequencing in a study of T-cell memory formation after mild COVID-19. As to this clonotype: No antigen is known for it.

The CDR3 runs to 16 residues. J gave up 4 bases and V 5 bases, and 9 bases lay outside the gene matches. Using constant-segment primers, 5'RACE produced TCR alpha and TCR beta cDNA libraries carrying sample barcodes and UMIs. TCRdb re-analysed the 5' RACE reads in MiXCR, keeping a single row per CDR3 protein. This repertoire shows a few hundred thousand distinct CDR3 sequences, approximately 10% found once; its top ten account for around a fifth. Findings of the study overall: Pre-infection memory carried some responding clones, suggesting that cross-reactive memory joined.

Source material: PBMCs or a T cell subset sorted from them (not recorded which). The sequence derives from a man between 18 and 29 years old who had mild COVID-19 (a few samples of this study predate the infection). Cell type and time point are not known. This chain connects TRBV12-3 or TRBV12-4 to TRBJ1-5, with 9 bases matching TRBD1. This CDR3 is CASSPTGQGPNQPQHF. The CDR3 DNA reads TGTGCCAGCAGTCCAACGGGACAGGGACCAAATCAGCCCCAGCATTTT.